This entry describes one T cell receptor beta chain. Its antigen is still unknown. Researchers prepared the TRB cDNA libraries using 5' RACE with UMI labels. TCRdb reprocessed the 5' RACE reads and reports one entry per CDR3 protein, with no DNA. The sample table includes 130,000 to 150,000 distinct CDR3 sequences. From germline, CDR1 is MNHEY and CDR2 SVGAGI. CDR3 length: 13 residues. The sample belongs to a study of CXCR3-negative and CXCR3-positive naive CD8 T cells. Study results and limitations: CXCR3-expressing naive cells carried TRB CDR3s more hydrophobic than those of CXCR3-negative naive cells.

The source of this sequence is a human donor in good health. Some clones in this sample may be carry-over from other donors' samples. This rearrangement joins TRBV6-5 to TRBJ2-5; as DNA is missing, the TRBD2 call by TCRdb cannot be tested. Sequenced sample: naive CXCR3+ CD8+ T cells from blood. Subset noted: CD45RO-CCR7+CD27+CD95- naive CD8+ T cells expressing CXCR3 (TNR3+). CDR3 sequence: CASSYSGGETQYF.